Listed below are T cell receptor beta chains from one sample, sequenced in a study of CD8 T cells in ankylosing spondylitis. TCRdb re-derived calls from the 5' RACE reads in MiXCR, one entry per CDR3 protein. The data show about 800,000 distinct CDR3 sequences, with about an eighth seen just once and 0.51% held by the top ten. Sequencing was done on a sample of blood, either unsorted or a sorted T cell fraction (not recorded which). These receptors all stem from a male donor with ankylosing spondylitis. The CDR3 runs from the conserved cysteine through the conserved F or W. D genes are given only for firm matches. Only some rows state a clone size, as once, few, many or a class for expanded clones.

J gene	D gene	CDR3 length	V gene	clone size	CDR3 protein	CDR3 DNA
TRBJ1-1	NA	15	TRBV20-1	many	CSARAPRSSQSEAFF	TGCAGTGCTAGGGCACCCAGGAGTTCCCAGTCTGAAGCTTTCTTT
TRBJ2-2	TRBD1	16	TRBV20-1	NA	CSAWDRGRSLAGELFF	TGCAGTGCTTGGGACAGGGGGCGTTCCCTAGCCGGGGAGCTGTTTTTT
TRBJ1-2	TRBD1	16	TRBV20-1	NA	CSASGSGTVRDYGYTF	TGCAGTGCTAGTGGCTCTGGGACAGTGAGGGACTATGGCTACACCTTC
TRBJ1-1	NA	12	TRBV5-1	many	CASSLAWGEAFF	TGCGCCAGCAGCTTGGCCTGGGGGGAAGCTTTCTTT
TRBJ2-3	NA	13	TRBV20-1	many	CSARDGATDTQYF	TGCAGTGCTAGAGATGGCGCCACAGATACGCAGTATTTT
TRBJ1-2	NA	13	TRBV29-1	few	CSVEDGRESGYTF	TGCAGCGTTGAAGACGGCAGGGAGAGTGGCTACACCTTC
TRBJ2-1	NA	14	TRBV12-3/TRBV12-4	few	CASRQGFAGNEQFF	TGTGCCAGCAGACAGGGATTTGCGGGCAATGAGCAGTTCTTC
TRBJ2-3	NA	11	TRBV2	NA	CASSVQYTQYF	TGTGCCAGCAGTGTACAGTATACGCAGTATTTT
TRBJ2-1	NA	15	TRBV20-1	NA	CSASGDFRSYNEQFF	TGCAGTGCTAGTGGGGACTTCCGCTCCTACAATGAGCAGTTCTTC
TRBJ2-2	TRBD1	15	TRBV6-2/TRBV6-3	many	CASYPGQRGTGELFF	TGTGCCAGCTACCCGGGACAGAGAGGCACCGGGGAGCTGTTTTTT
TRBJ2-4	NA	15	TRBV6-2/TRBV6-3	NA	CASSPLELAKNIQYF	TGTGCCAGCAGCCCGCTGGAGCTAGCCAAAAACATTCAGTACTTC
TRBJ1-3	NA	17	TRBV7-2	few	CASSLVPGIDSGNTIYF	TGTGCCAGCAGCTTAGTACCTGGGATCGACTCTGGAAACACCATATATTTT
TRBJ2-7	TRBD1	14	TRBV20-1	many	CSARKQGARNEQYF	TGCAGTGCTAGAAAGCAGGGGGCGCGGAACGAGCAGTACTTC
TRBJ2-5	NA	14	TRBV6-1	NA	CASSGLRGRETQYF	TGTGCCAGCAGTGGGCTTCGAGGGCGGGAGACCCAGTACTTC
TRBJ2-7	NA	15	TRBV20-1	NA	CSARSGTTTSYEQYF	TGCAGTGCTAGATCCGGGACAACAACTTCCTACGAGCAGTACTTC
TRBJ2-1	TRBD2	18	TRBV6-2/TRBV6-3	NA	CASTSGLAGGLIGNEQFF	TGTGCCAGCACCTCTGGACTAGCGGGGGGGCTGATCGGCAATGAGCAGTTCTTC
TRBJ1-6	TRBD1	13	TRBV20-1	many	CRTGQELNSPLHF	TGCAGAACGGGACAGGAACTCAATTCACCCCTCCACTTT
TRBJ1-1	NA	15	TRBV7-2	many	CASSLSGQLNTEAFF	TGCGCCAGCAGCTTGTCCGGACAGTTGAACACTGAAGCTTTCTTT
TRBJ2-1	NA	16	TRBV15	NA	CATSPLGSGAYNEQFF	TGTGCCACCAGCCCGCTGGGTAGCGGTGCCTACAATGAGCAGTTCTTC
TRBJ2-1	TRBD1	16	TRBV20-1	NA	CSASQRPGPTGAEQFF	TGCAGTGCTAGCCAAAGACCGGGACCGACAGGGGCCGAGCAGTTCTTC
TRBJ2-1	NA	18	TRBV5-1	NA	CASSSPWGAEQFYNEQFF	TGCGCCAGCAGCTCCCCCTGGGGAGCGGAACAATTTTACAATGAGCAGTTCTTC
TRBJ2-5	NA	15	TRBV7-2	NA	CASSLGGGLTETQYF	TGTGCCAGCAGCTTAGGAGGAGGGCTGACGGAGACCCAGTACTTC
TRBJ2-1	NA	14	TRBV24-1	NA	CATSDRVRGDEQFF	TGTGCCACCAGTGACCGCGTCAGGGGTGATGAGCAGTTCTTC
TRBJ2-2	NA	14	TRBV5-1	many	CASSLGTVTGELFF	TGCGCCAGCAGCTTGGGGACAGTCACCGGGGAGCTGTTTTTT
TRBJ1-4	TRBD1	18	TRBV11-2	few	CASSFWTGANVTNEKLFF	TGTGCCAGCAGCTTCTGGACAGGGGCCAACGTGACTAATGAAAAACTGTTTTTT
TRBJ2-1	NA	14	TRBV9	NA	CASSVATLGNEQFF	TGTGCCAGCAGCGTAGCTACTTTGGGGAATGAGCAGTTCTTC
TRBJ2-5	NA	14	TRBV5-6	few	CASSLPPRQETQYF	TGTGCCAGCAGCTTACCCCCTCGGCAAGAGACCCAGTACTTC
TRBJ1-4	NA	13	TRBV29-1	NA	CSVQRTINEKLFF	TGCAGCGTTCAAAGGACCATAAATGAAAAACTGTTTTTT
TRBJ2-2	TRBD2	15	TRBV7-2	NA	CASSFTSGITGELFF	TGTGCCAGCAGCTTTACTAGCGGGATAACCGGGGAGCTGTTTTTT
TRBJ1-2	NA	14	TRBV20-1	NA	CSARDPTSAYGYTF	TGCAGTGCTAGAGATCCGACATCGGCCTATGGCTACACCTTC
TRBJ2-5	TRBD1	13	TRBV20-1	few	CSARRTGYETQYF	TGCAGTGCTAGACGGACAGGGTACGAGACCCAGTACTTC
TRBJ2-7	NA	14	TRBV6-2/TRBV6-3	NA	CASSYFSTPYEQYF	TGTGCCAGCAGTTACTTCTCCACTCCCTACGAGCAGTACTTC
TRBJ1-2	NA	12	TRBV29-1	many	CSVERARYGYTF	TGCAGCGTTGAAAGGGCCCGCTATGGCTACACCTTC
TRBJ2-5	TRBD2	19	TRBV11-2	NA	CASSLRTSGGAAVQETQYF	TGTGCCAGCAGCTTGAGGACTAGCGGGGGGGCAGCGGTACAAGAGACCCAGTACTTC
TRBJ1-6	NA	15	TRBV20-1	many	CSARPQGGSNSPLHF	TGCAGTGCTAGGCCACAGGGAGGAAGTAATTCACCCCTCCACTTT
TRBJ1-2	NA	16	TRBV6-5	NA	CASSSSGYLLSYGYTF	TGTGCCAGCAGTTCGTCCGGCTATCTTCTGAGCTATGGCTACACCTTC
TRBJ2-7	NA	13	TRBV10-3	few	CAINTAPGDEQYF	TGTGCCATCAACACAGCCCCGGGCGACGAGCAGTACTTC
TRBJ1-6	NA	14	TRBV20-1	few	CSASHDYYNSPLHF	TGCAGTGCTAGTCACGACTACTATAATTCACCCCTCCACTTT
TRBJ2-4	TRBD1	15	TRBV29-1	NA	CSVAGTGVAKNIQYF	TGCAGCGTTGCCGGGACAGGGGTGGCCAAAAACATTCAGTACTTC
TRBJ2-1	NA	11	TRBV5-1	many	CASSPGREQFF	TGTGCCAGCAGCCCCGGGCGGGAGCAGTTCTTC
TRBJ1-1	NA	13	TRBV18	NA	CASSPPFGTEAFF	TGTGCCAGCTCACCACCCTTCGGCACTGAAGCTTTCTTT
TRBJ1-3	NA	14	TRBV10-3	many	CAISLSTSGNTIYF	TGTGCCATCAGTTTATCAACGTCTGGAAACACCATATATTTT
TRBJ1-1	TRBD1	14	TRBV12-3/TRBV12-4	NA	CASSWGQVNTEAFF	TGTGCCAGCAGTTGGGGACAGGTAAACACTGAAGCTTTCTTT
TRBJ2-7	TRBD2	13	TRBV10-3	many	CAIGRGISYEQYF	TGTGCCATCGGGCGGGGGATCTCCTACGAGCAGTACTTC
TRBJ2-5	NA	13	TRBV10-3	NA	CAIRVGREETQYF	TGTGCCATCAGGGTGGGCAGGGAAGAGACCCAGTACTTC
TRBJ2-7	NA	12	TRBV20-1	NA	CSTRVTLYEQYF	TGCAGTACTAGGGTCACCCTCTACGAGCAGTACTTC
TRBJ2-7	NA	13	TRBV3-1	many	CASSLEIRHEQYF	TGTGCCAGCAGCCTTGAAATACGCCACGAGCAGTACTTC
TRBJ1-4	NA	14	TRBV18	NA	CASSPKSTNEKLFF	TGTGCCAGCTCACCCAAATCAACTAATGAAAAACTGTTTTTT